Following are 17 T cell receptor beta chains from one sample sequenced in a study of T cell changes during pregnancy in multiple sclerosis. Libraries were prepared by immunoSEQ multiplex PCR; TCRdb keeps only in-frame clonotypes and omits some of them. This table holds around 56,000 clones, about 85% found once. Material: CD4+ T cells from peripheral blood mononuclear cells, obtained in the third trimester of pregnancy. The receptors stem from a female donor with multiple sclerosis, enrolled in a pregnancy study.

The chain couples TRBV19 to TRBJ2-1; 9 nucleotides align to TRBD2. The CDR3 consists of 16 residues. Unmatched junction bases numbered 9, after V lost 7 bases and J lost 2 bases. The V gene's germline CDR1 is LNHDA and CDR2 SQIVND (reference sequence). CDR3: CASTIGASGTYNEQFF. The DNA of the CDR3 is TGTGCCAGTACCATCGGAGCTAGCGGGACCTACAATGAGCAGTTCTTC.

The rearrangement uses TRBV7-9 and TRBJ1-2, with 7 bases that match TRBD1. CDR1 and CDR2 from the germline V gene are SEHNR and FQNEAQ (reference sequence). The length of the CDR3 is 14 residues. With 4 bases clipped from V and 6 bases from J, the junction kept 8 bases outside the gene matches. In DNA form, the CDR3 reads TGTGCCAGCAGCTACCATACAGGGGCTGATGGCTACACCTTC. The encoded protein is CASSYHTGADGYTF.

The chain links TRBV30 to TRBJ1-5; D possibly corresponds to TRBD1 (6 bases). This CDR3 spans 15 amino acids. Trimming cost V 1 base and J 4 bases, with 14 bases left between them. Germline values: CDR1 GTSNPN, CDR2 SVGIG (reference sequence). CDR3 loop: CAWSADSGQNQPQHF. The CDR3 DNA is TGTGCCTGGAGTGCCGACTCCGGACAGAATCAGCCCCAGCATTTT.

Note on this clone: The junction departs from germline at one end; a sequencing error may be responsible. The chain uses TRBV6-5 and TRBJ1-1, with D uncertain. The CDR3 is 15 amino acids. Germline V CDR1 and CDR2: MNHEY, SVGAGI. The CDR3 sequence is CASNDRPGLSVGHLF. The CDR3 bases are TGTGCCAGCAACGATAGGCCTGGGTTAAGCGTAGGCCATCTGTTT.

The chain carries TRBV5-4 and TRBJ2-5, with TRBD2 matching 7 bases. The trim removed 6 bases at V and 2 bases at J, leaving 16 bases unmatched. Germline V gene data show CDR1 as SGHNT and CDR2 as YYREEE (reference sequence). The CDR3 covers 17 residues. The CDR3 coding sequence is TGTGCCAGCAACCCGGGGGGATCCCGTCCGCTTCAAGAGACCCAGTACTTC. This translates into CASNPGGSRPLQETQYF.

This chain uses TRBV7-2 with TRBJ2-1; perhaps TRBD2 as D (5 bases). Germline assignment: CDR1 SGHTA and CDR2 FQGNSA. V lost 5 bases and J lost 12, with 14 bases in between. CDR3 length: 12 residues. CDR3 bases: TGTGCCAGCAGCCTAGGACTGCTCGGGCAGTTCTTC. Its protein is CASSLGLLGQFF.

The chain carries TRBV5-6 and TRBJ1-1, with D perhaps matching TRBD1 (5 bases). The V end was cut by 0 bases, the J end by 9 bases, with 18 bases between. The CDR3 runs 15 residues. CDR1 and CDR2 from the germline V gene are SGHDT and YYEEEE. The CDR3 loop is CASSLAAAGQSKAFF. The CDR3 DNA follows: TGTGCCAGCAGCTTGGCCGCGGCAGGGCAGTCTAAAGCTTTCTTT. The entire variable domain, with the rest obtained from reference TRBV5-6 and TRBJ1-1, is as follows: DAGVTQSPTHLIKTRGQQVTLRCSPKSGHDTVSWYQQALGQGPQFIFQYYEEEERQRGNFPDRFSGHQFPNYSSELNVNALLLGDSALYLCASSLAAAGQSKAFFGQGTRLTVV.

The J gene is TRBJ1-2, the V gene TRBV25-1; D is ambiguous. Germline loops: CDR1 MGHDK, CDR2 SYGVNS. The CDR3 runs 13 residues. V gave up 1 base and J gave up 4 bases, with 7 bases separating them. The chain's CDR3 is CASSEFPGYGYTF. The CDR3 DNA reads TGTGCCAGCAGTGAATTTCCAGGCTATGGCTACACCTTC.

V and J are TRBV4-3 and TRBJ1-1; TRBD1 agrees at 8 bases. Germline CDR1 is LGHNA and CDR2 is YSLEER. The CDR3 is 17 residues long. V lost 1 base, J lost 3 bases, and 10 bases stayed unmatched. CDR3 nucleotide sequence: TGCGCCAGCAGCCAAGGATTGGACAGGGCGGGGGACACTGAAGCTTTCTTT. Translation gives CASSQGLDRAGDTEAFF.

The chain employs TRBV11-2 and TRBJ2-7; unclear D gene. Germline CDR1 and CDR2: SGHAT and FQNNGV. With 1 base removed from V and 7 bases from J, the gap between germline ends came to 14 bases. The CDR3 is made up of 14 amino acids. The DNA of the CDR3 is TGTGCCAGCAGCTTAGTTGTTAAGCCCCATGAGCAGTACTTC. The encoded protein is CASSLVVKPHEQYF.

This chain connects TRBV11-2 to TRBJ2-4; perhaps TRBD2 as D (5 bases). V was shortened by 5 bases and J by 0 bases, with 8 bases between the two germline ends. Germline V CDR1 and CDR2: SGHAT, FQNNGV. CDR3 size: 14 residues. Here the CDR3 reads CASSPGLAKNIQYF. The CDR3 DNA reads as TGTGCCAGCAGCCCAGGACTAGCCAAAAACATTCAGTACTTC.

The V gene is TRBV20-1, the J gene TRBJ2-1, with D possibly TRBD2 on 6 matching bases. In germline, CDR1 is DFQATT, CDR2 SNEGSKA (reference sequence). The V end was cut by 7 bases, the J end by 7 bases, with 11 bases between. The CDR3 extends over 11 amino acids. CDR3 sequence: CSVTSLNEQFF. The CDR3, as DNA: TGCAGTGTTACTAGCCTAAATGAGCAGTTCTTC.

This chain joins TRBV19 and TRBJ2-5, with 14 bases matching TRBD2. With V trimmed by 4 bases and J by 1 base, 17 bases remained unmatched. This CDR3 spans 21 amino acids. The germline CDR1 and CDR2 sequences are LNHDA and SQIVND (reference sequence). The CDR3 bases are TGTGCCAGTAGTAAAGGGACTAGCGGGAGTTGGGGTACTTTCGGCCAAGAGACCCAGTACTTC. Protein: CASSKGTSGSWGTFGQETQYF.

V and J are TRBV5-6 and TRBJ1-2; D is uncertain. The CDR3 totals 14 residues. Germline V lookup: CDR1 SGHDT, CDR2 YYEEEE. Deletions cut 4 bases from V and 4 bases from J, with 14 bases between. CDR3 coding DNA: TGTGCCAGCAGCATTGGTGAGGTAACCTATGGCTACACCTTC. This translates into CASSIGEVTYGYTF.

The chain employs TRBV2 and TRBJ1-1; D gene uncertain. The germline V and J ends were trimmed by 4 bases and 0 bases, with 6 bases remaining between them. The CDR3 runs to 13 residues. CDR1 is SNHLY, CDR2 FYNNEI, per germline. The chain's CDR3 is CASSGQLNTEAFF. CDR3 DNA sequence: TGTGCCAGCAGTGGACAACTGAACACTGAAGCTTTCTTT.

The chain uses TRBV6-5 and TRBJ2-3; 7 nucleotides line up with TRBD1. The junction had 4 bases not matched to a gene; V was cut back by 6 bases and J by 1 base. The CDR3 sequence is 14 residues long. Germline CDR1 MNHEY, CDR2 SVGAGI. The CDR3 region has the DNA TGTGCCAGCAGGACAGGGCCCGGCACAGATACGCAGTATTTT. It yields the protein CASRTGPGTDTQYF.

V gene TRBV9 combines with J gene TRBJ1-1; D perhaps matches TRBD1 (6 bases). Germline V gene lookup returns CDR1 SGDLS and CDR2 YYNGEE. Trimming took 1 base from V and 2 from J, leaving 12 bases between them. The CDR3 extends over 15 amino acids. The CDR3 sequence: CASSVSPTGNTEAFF. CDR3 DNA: TGTGCCAGCAGCGTAAGCCCGACAGGAAACACTGAAGCTTTCTTT.